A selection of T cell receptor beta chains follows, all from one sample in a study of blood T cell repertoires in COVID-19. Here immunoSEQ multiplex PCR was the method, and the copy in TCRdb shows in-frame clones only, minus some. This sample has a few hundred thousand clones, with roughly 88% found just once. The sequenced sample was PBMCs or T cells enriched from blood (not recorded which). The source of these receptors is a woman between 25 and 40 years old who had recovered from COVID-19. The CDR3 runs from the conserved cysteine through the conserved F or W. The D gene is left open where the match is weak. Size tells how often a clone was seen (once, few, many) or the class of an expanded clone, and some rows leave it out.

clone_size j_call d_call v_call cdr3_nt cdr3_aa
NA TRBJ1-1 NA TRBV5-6 TGTGCCAGCAGCTTGGGGGGAGGCACTGAAGCTTTCTTT CASSLGGGTEAFF
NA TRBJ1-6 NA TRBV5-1 TGCGCCAGCAGCTTGGAACCCAGTAATTCACCCCTCCACTTT CASSLEPSNSPLHF
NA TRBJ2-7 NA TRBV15 TGTGCCACCAGCAGAGATATGGCAGCCTACGAGCAGTACTTC CATSRDMAAYEQYF
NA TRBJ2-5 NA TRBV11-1 TGTGCCAGCAGCTTAGAGGGGAAGACCCAGTACTTC CASSLEGKTQYF
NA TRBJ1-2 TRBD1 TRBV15 TGTGCCACCAGCAGAGATAGAGGGACAGACAACTATGGCTACACCTTC CATSRDRGTDNYGYTF
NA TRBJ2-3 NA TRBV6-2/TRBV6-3 TGTGCCAGCAGTGACAGGATGAGCGCAGATACGCAGTATTTT CASSDRMSADTQYF
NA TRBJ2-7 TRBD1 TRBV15 TGTGCCACCAGCAGGGGACAGGCAGGAGTGTTCTACGAGCAGTACTTC CATSRGQAGVFYEQYF
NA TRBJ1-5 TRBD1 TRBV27 TGTGCCAGCAGTTTTTCGGGACAGGGACATCAGCCCCAGCATTTT CASSFSGQGHQPQHF
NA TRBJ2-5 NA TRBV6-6 TGTGCCAGCAGTTACTTCGGAGCCCAAGAGACCCAGTACTTC CASSYFGAQETQYF
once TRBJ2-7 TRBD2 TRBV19 TGTGCCAGTAGCGCCCCGTTAAGCGGGGGGGCGGTTATGGGTTCCTACGAGCAGTACTTC CASSAPLSGGAVMGSYEQYF
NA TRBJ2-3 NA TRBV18 TGTGCCAGCTCACCACCGGCCGCAGATACGCAGTATTTT CASSPPAADTQYF
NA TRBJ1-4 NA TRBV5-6 TGTGCCAGCAGCTTGAGCAGGGATGAGGAAAAACTGTTTTTT CASSLSRDEEKLFF
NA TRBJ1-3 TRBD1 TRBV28 TGTGCCAGCAGTTTAGAGGCAGGGGGCCTCCTCTCTGGAAACACCATATATTTT CASSLEAGGLLSGNTIYF
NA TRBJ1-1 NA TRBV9 TGTGCCAGCTCATTTGGGGCGAACACTGAAGCTTTCTTT CASSFGANTEAFF
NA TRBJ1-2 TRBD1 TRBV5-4 TGTGCCAGCAGCTTGGACAGGGGCGGCGGCTACACCTTC CASSLDRGGGYTF
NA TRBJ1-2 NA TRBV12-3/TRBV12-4 TGTGCCAGCAGCCAGGGCTATGGCTACACCTTC CASSQGYGYTF
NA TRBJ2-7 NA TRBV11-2 TGTGCCAGCAGCCGCACCAGGACGGGGGTTGAGGAGCAGTACTTC CASSRTRTGVEEQYF
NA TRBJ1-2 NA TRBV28 TGTGCCAGCAGTTTATCCTCTGAGAACTATGGCTACACCTTC CASSLSSENYGYTF
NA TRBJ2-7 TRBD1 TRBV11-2 TGTGCCAGCGCCCCAAGCCCAAGACAGGGCTACGAGCAGTACTTC CASAPSPRQGYEQYF
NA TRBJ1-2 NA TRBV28 TGTGCCAGCAGCCAGACAGATCTCTATGGCTACACCTTC CASSQTDLYGYTF
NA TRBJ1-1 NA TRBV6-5 TGTGCCAGCAGTTACTTGGTCACACGAGGCACTGAAGCTTTCTTT CASSYLVTRGTEAFF
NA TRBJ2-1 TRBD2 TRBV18 TGTGCCAGCTCAACCGGGAGCGGGAGGGCTAATGAGCAGTTCTTC CASSTGSGRANEQFF